The 13 T cell receptor beta chains below all came from one sample that was sequenced in a study of blood T cell repertoires in COVID-19 (dated by TCRdb to about 2020). Libraries were constructed by the immunoSEQ multiplex PCR assay. TCRdb carries this immuneACCESS record with in-frame sequences only. Its versions omit some clonotypes, under half of them owing to an unresolved V gene in the studies checked, with the rest unexplained. In this sample the table shows approximately 180,000 clones, 87% of which occur a single time. About 1.6% of the sample belongs to the ten largest clones. Sequenced input: peripheral blood. These receptors were obtained from a woman in her forties or fifties with acute or convalescent COVID-19.

The chain is built from TRBV24-1 and TRBJ2-2; 8 bases map to TRBD2. V lost 0 bases and J lost 3; bases outside the gene matches: 5. This CDR3 region has 17 residues. The V gene's germline CDR1 is KGHDR and CDR2 SFDVKD. The CDR3 protein is CATSDLTGGPHTGELFF. The CDR3 bases are TGTGCCACCAGTGATTTGACGGGGGGGCCCCACACCGGGGAGCTGTTTTTT.

The V call is TRBV19, the J call TRBJ1-2; tentatively, D is TRBD1 (5 bases). The germline V gene has CDR1 LNHDA and CDR2 SQIVND (reference sequence). Trimming left V 11 bases short and J 0 bases short, with 16 bases between. The CDR3 covers 14 residues. The chain's CDR3 is CAGRGGPPNYGYTF. Written as DNA, the CDR3 is TGTGCCGGGCGGGGGGGACCGCCTAACTATGGCTACACCTTC.

This rearrangement joins TRBV5-1 to TRBJ1-2; 9 bases are shared with TRBD1. The ends lost 1 base at V and 8 bases at J; junction bases unmatched: 6. The germline gives CDR1 SGHRS, CDR2 YFSETQ. There are 14 residues in the CDR3. CDR3 loop: CASSLTGQGKGYTF. In DNA form, the CDR3 reads TGCGCCAGCAGCTTGACCGGACAGGGGAAGGGCTACACCTTC.

The chain links TRBV10-3 to TRBJ1-1, with D hard to call. CDR1 is ENHRY and CDR2 is SYGVKD in the germline V gene. CDR3 size: 14 residues. The V and J ends lost 0 bases and 3 bases respectively, with 8 bases between them. The CDR3 is CAISESTGYTEAFF. The CDR3 nucleotides read TGTGCCATCAGTGAGTCGACGGGGTACACTGAAGCTTTCTTT.

V and J are TRBV5-1 and TRBJ1-1; the match to TRBD1 covers 7 bases. From germline, CDR1 is SGHRS and CDR2 YFSETQ. The V gene end was trimmed by 4 bases and the J gene end by 5 bases; junction bases not matched to a gene: 8. This CDR3 comprises 14 residues. The DNA of the CDR3 is TGCGCCAGCAGCAGGCAGGGGGGTCTTACTGAAGCTTTCTTT. Translating gives CASSRQGGLTEAFF.

V gene TRBV30 combines with J gene TRBJ1-2; D may be TRBD1 (6 bases). This CDR3 spans 12 amino acids. CDR1 and CDR2 (germline): GTSNPN, SVGIG (reference sequence). The V and J ends lost 4 bases and 4 bases respectively, with 10 bases between them. The CDR3 DNA is TGTGCCTGGACAGGGGAAGGCTATGGCTACACCTTC. Translating gives CAWTGEGYGYTF.

This chain joins TRBV7-9 and TRBJ1-2; D is undetermined. Trimming removed 2 bases at V and 7 bases at J, with 11 bases between. The CDR3 spans 13 residues. Germline V CDR1 and CDR2: SEHNR, FQNEAQ (reference sequence). The CDR3 spells CASSLNTRIGYTF. The CDR3 DNA sequence: TGTGCCAGCAGCTTAAACACACGAATTGGCTACACCTTC.

This clone was seen a few times. The chain joins TRBV5-6 to TRBJ1-2, with D perhaps matching TRBD1 (5 bases). Germline V gene lookup returns CDR1 SGHDT and CDR2 YYEEEE. The CDR3 has 12 residues. V shed 6 bases and J shed 5 bases, with 11 bases lying between them. CDR3 bases: TGTGCCAGCACCCCCGGGGGATATGGCTACACCTTC. Translation gives CASTPGGYGYTF.

DNA of the CDR3: TGTGCCAGTAGTATTCCGGGACAGGGAGTCGAGACCCAGTACTTC. Its protein product is CASSIPGQGVETQYF. The genes are TRBV19 and TRBJ2-5; the match to TRBD1 covers 9 bases. The V gene's germline CDR1 is LNHDA and CDR2 SQIVND (reference sequence). CDR3 length: 15 amino acids. V was pared by 3 bases and J by 5 bases, with 7 bases of the junction left unmatched.

V gene TRBV7-9 combines with J gene TRBJ1-2; possibly TRBD1 for D (5 bases). With 5 bases removed from V and 5 bases from J, the gap between germline ends came to 9 bases. The CDR3 is made up of 12 amino acids. From germline, CDR1 is SEHNR and CDR2 FQNEAQ (reference sequence). The CDR3 here is CASSQGDYGYTF. DNA of the CDR3: TGTGCCAGCAGCCAAGGGGATTATGGCTACACCTTC.

The rearrangement uses TRBV4-2 and TRBJ2-2; D possibly corresponds to TRBD1 (6 bases). The CDR3 covers 17 residues. With 0 bases removed from V and 0 bases from J, the gap between germline ends came to 11 bases. Germline V gene data show CDR1 as LGHNA and CDR2 as YNFKEQ. Here the CDR3 reads CASSQDVRTANTGELFF. DNA of the CDR3: TGTGCCAGCAGCCAAGATGTGAGGACAGCGAACACCGGGGAGCTGTTTTTT.

The chain uses TRBV11-3 and TRBJ2-3; the match to TRBD2 covers 8 bases. The CDR3 loop spans 16 amino acids. Germline CDR1 SGHNT, CDR2 YENEEA. Trimming at V came to 4 bases and at J to 4 bases, leaving 10 bases not matched to a gene. The CDR3: CASSSTGTRVPDTQYF. The CDR3 DNA follows: TGTGCCAGCAGCTCGACCGGGACTAGAGTACCAGATACGCAGTATTTT.

This CDR3 is CASSHPREGGYTF. In DNA, the CDR3 is TGTGCCAGCTCACACCCTCGAGAGGGTGGCTACACCTTC. The genes are TRBV18 and TRBJ1-2; D gene unclear. Germline lookup yields CDR1 KGHSH and CDR2 LQKENI. The CDR3 covers 13 residues. Trimming took 4 bases from V and 7 from J, leaving 13 bases between them.